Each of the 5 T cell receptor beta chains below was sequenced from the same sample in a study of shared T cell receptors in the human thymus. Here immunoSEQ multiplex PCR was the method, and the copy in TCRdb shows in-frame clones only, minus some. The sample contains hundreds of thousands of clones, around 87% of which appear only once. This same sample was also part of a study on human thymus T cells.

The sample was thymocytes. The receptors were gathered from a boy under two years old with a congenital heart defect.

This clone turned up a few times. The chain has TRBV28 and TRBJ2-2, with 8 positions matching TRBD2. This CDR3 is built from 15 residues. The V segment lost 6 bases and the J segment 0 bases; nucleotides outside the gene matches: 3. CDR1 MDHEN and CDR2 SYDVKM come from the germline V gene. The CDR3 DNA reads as TGTGCCAGCAGGCCGACTAGCGCGAACACCGGGGAGCTGTTTTTT. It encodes CASRPTSANTGELFF.

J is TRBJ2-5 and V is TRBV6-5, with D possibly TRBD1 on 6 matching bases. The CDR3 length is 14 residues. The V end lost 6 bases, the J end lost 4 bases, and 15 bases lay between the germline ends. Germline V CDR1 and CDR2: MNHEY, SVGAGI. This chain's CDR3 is CASRTLQGGETQYF. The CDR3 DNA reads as TGTGCCAGCAGGACTTTACAGGGTGGAGAGACCCAGTACTTC.

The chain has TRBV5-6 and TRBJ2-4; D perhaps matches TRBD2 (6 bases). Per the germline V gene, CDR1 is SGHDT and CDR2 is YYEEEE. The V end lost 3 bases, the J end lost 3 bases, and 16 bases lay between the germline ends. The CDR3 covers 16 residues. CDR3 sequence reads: CASSWGGEPHKNIQYF. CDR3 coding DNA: TGTGCCAGCAGCTGGGGCGGGGAGCCCCACAAAAACATTCAGTACTTC.

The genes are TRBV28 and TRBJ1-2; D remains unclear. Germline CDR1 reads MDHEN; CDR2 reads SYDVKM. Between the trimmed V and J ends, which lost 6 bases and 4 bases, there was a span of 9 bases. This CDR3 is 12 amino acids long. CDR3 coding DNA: TGTGCCAGCAGCCCTGTCCTCTATGGCTACACCTTC. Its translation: CASSPVLYGYTF.

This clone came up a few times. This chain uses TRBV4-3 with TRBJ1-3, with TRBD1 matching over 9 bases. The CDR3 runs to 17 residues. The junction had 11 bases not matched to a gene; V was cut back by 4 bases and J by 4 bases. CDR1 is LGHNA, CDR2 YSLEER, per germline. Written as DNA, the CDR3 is TGCGCCAGCAGCCCGGGAGGACAGGGGTTTATGGGAAACACCATATATTTT. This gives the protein CASSPGGQGFMGNTIYF.